This is a list of T cell receptor beta chains from one sample in a study of blood T cell repertoires in COVID-19. The repertoire was sequenced with immunoSEQ multiplex PCR; TCRdb's copy has only in-frame clones and lacks some. The table includes about 240,000 clones, approximately 83% detected once. Sequencing used peripheral blood. The receptors come from a man aged 25-45 years who had recovered from COVID-19. Each CDR3 is given with its conserved first and last residue. The order of the fields is J gene, D gene, clone size, V gene, CDR3 DNA, CDR3 protein. A D gene is named only where the DNA matches it firmly. Only part of the rows carry a size: once, few, many, or a class if the clone is expanded.

J gene: TRBJ1-1
D gene: TRBD1
clone size: -
V gene: TRBV6-5
CDR3 DNA: TGTGCCAGCAGTTACCAGGGGGCGCGAACTGAAGCTTTCTTT
CDR3 protein: CASSYQGARTEAFF

J gene: TRBJ1-2
D gene: TRBD1
clone size: -
V gene: TRBV28
CDR3 DNA: TGTGCCAGCACCCTCTCAGACAGGGGACGCAACTATGGCTACACCTTC
CDR3 protein: CASTLSDRGRNYGYTF

J gene: TRBJ1-2
D gene: -
clone size: -
V gene: TRBV5-1
CDR3 DNA: TGCGCCAGCAGCCCGGAAATACAGGGAACATATGGCTACACCTTC
CDR3 protein: CASSPEIQGTYGYTF

J gene: TRBJ2-7
D gene: -
clone size: -
V gene: TRBV4-2
CDR3 DNA: TGTGCCAGCAGCCCTGGACCGGGACAAGACTACGAGCAGTACTTC
CDR3 protein: CASSPGPGQDYEQYF

J gene: TRBJ2-5
D gene: TRBD2
clone size: -
V gene: TRBV3-1/TRBV3-2
CDR3 DNA: TGTGCCAGCAGCCAAGGGACTAGCGGGTCAGCGACCCAGTACTTC
CDR3 protein: CASSQGTSGSATQYF

J gene: TRBJ1-1
D gene: TRBD1
clone size: -
V gene: TRBV10-3
CDR3 DNA: TGTGCCATCAGCCCGGGACAGCTAAAGAACACTGAAGCTTTCTTT
CDR3 protein: CAISPGQLKNTEAFF

J gene: TRBJ1-2
D gene: TRBD1
clone size: -
V gene: TRBV28
CDR3 DNA: TGTGCCAGCAGTTTATACCGGGGACAGGGGTATGGCTACACCTTC
CDR3 protein: CASSLYRGQGYGYTF

J gene: TRBJ1-2
D gene: -
clone size: -
V gene: TRBV20-1
CDR3 DNA: TGCAGTGCTAGTTCAGGGGTTGAAGGCTACACCTTC
CDR3 protein: CSASSGVEGYTF

J gene: TRBJ1-2
D gene: -
clone size: -
V gene: TRBV27
CDR3 DNA: TGTGCCAGCAGTCAGCGGGGAATCTATGGCTACACCTTC
CDR3 protein: CASSQRGIYGYTF

J gene: TRBJ1-3
D gene: TRBD1
clone size: few
V gene: TRBV5-1
CDR3 DNA: TGCGCCAGCAGCGAAGGACAGGGGGACACCATATATTTT
CDR3 protein: CASSEGQGDTIYF

J gene: TRBJ2-1
D gene: TRBD1
clone size: -
V gene: TRBV9
CDR3 DNA: TGTGCCAGCAGCGTACCCCCGGGACAGGGGGAACATGAGCAGTTCTTC
CDR3 protein: CASSVPPGQGEHEQFF

J gene: TRBJ2-3
D gene: TRBD2
clone size: -
V gene: TRBV7-2
CDR3 DNA: TGTGCCAGCAGCTGGAGCGGGGGGGCGAGAGTGGGAGATACGCAGTATTTT
CDR3 protein: CASSWSGGARVGDTQYF

J gene: TRBJ1-6
D gene: -
clone size: -
V gene: TRBV3-1/TRBV3-2
CDR3 DNA: TGTGCCAGCGGACAACCAGCCCTGACCCTCCACTTT
CDR3 protein: CASGQPALTLHF

J gene: TRBJ1-2
D gene: TRBD1
clone size: -
V gene: TRBV6-5
CDR3 DNA: TGTGCCAGCAGTTACAATACAGGGGTCGGTGGCTACACCTTC
CDR3 protein: CASSYNTGVGGYTF

J gene: TRBJ2-2
D gene: TRBD2
clone size: once
V gene: TRBV5-4
CDR3 DNA: TGTGCCAGCAGCTTGGGTGGGACTAGCGGGGGGGCCGTCGCCGGGGAGCTGTTTTTT
CDR3 protein: CASSLGGTSGGAVAGELFF

J gene: TRBJ1-3
D gene: -
clone size: -
V gene: TRBV10-3
CDR3 DNA: TGTGCCATCAGTCGGGACTCTTCTCGAAACACCATATATTTT
CDR3 protein: CAISRDSSRNTIYF

J gene: TRBJ1-2
D gene: -
clone size: few
V gene: TRBV5-4
CDR3 DNA: TGTGCCAGCAGCTTGGAGGCGGCGGACTATGGCTACACCTTC
CDR3 protein: CASSLEAADYGYTF